This is a list of T cell receptor beta chains from one sample in a study of patients and donors after allogeneic stem cell transplantation. TCRdb reanalysed the RT-PCR reads using MiXCR and keeps one entry per CDR3 protein. The data contain roughly 230,000 distinct CDR3 sequences, 13% to 15% of them seen just once; the ten biggest clones take up around 10%. Sequences were obtained from blood, either unsorted or a sorted T cell fraction (not recorded which). The source is a human donor who was either an allogeneic HSCT recipient or a stem cell or donor lymphocyte infusion donor (not recorded which). It is not recorded whose cells these are; they may come from a transplant donor. Both conserved end residues are part of each CDR3. The D gene is left open where the match is weak. Size is stated for part of the rows, as once, few or many counts, or as a class when the clone is expanded.

len	abundance	v_gene	j_gene	d_gene	CDR3aa	CDR3nt
16	NA	TRBV5-4	TRBJ2-2	TRBD1	CASSAVDRGPTGELFF	TGTGCCAGCAGCGCCGTGGACAGGGGGCCTACCGGGGAGCTGTTTTTT
16	NA	TRBV6-2/TRBV6-3	TRBJ1-5	NA	CASSYPGLNSNQPQHF	TGTGCCAGCAGTTACCCCGGACTGAATAGCAATCAGCCCCAGCATTTT
16	few	TRBV12-3/TRBV12-4	TRBJ1-3	NA	CASRGTTNQPGNTIYF	TGTGCCAGCAGGGGGACCACAAATCAGCCTGGAAACACCATATATTTT
18	many	TRBV5-1	TRBJ2-1	TRBD2	CASRKRASGGSSYNEQFF	TGCGCCAGCAGGAAAAGGGCTAGCGGGGGTAGCTCCTACAATGAGCAGTTCTTC
17	NA	TRBV2	TRBJ2-6	TRBD1	CASRLTGGATGANVLTF	TGTGCCAGCAGGCTGACAGGGGGCGCAACCGGGGCCAACGTCCTGACTTTC
13	many	TRBV6-2/TRBV6-3	TRBJ1-1	NA	CASSYGTNTEAFF	TGTGCCAGCAGTTACGGGACGAACACTGAAGCTTTCTTT
10	many	TRBV6-2/TRBV6-3	TRBJ1-2	NA	CASSYRVYTF	TGTGCCAGCAGTTACCGGGTCTACACCTTC
15	many	TRBV7-4	TRBJ2-5	TRBD2	CASSVSSGYQETQYF	TGTGCCAGCAGCGTGTCTAGCGGGTACCAAGAGACCCAGTACTTC
15	many	TRBV20-1	TRBJ2-1	TRBD2	CSASFSSGIGNEQFF	TGCAGTGCTAGCTTCTCTAGCGGGATTGGCAATGAGCAGTTCTTC
16	many	TRBV5-1	TRBJ1-1	NA	CASSFGGATGNTEAFF	TGCGCCAGCAGCTTTGGGGGGGCGACAGGCAACACTGAAGCTTTCTTT
15	few	TRBV12-3/TRBV12-4	TRBJ2-3	TRBD1	CASSFATGGTDTQYF	TGTGCCAGCAGTTTCGCGACAGGGGGGACAGATACGCAGTATTTT
15	NA	TRBV6-5	TRBJ1-5	NA	CASSYLQGGNQPQHF	TGTGCCAGCAGTTACCTTCAGGGAGGCAATCAGCCCCAGCATTTT
13	few	TRBV28	TRBJ2-7	TRBD1	CGSWGQATYEQYF	TGTGGTAGCTGGGGACAGGCCACCTACGAGCAGTACTTC
11	few	TRBV10-3	TRBJ1-1	NA	CAILRGTEAFF	TGTGCCATCCTCAGGGGCACTGAAGCTTTCTTT
16	few	TRBV7-2	TRBJ2-1	TRBD2	CASSLALSREGNEQFF	TGTGCCAGCAGCTTAGCGCTCTCGAGGGAGGGGAATGAGCAGTTCTTC
15	NA	TRBV15	TRBJ2-1	TRBD1	CATSRGDRVFNEQFF	TGTGCCACCAGCAGAGGGGACAGGGTATTCAATGAGCAGTTCTTC
17	NA	TRBV27	TRBJ1-1	NA	CASRFLFAGTSNTEAFF	TGTGCCAGCAGATTTTTATTTGCAGGGACATCGAACACTGAAGCTTTCTTT
15	NA	TRBV24-1	TRBJ2-3	TRBD2	CATSGSAGATDTQYF	TGTGCCACCAGTGGTTCGGCGGGAGCGACAGATACGCAGTATTTT
16	many	TRBV20-1	TRBJ1-3	NA	CSASPGSPHSGNTIYF	TGCAGTGCTAGCCCCGGTTCTCCACACTCTGGAAACACCATATATTTT
16	NA	TRBV4-2	TRBJ2-7	NA	CASTSNAQDGSYEQYF	TGTGCCAGCACCAGCAACGCGCAGGATGGCTCCTACGAGCAGTACTTC
14	few	TRBV6-5	TRBJ2-5	NA	CASSYTRERETQYF	TGTGCCAGCAGTTACACCAGGGAGAGGGAGACCCAGTACTTC
14	many	TRBV6-2/TRBV6-3	TRBJ2-7	TRBD1	CASSLTGSGYEQYF	TGTGCCAGCAGCCTGACAGGGAGCGGATACGAGCAGTACTTC
13	NA	TRBV19	TRBJ1-6	TRBD1	CASKGTAGSPLHF	TGTGCCAGTAAAGGGACAGCAGGTTCACCCCTCCACTTT
15	few	TRBV12-3/TRBV12-4	TRBJ1-4	NA	CASSISPAGTEKLFF	TGTGCCAGCAGCATCAGCCCCGCGGGGACTGAAAAACTGTTTTTT
14	NA	TRBV12-3/TRBV12-4	TRBJ2-5	NA	CASSSSGSQETQYF	TGTGCCAGCAGTTCCTCAGGCTCCCAAGAGACCCAGTACTTC
16	many	TRBV4-1	TRBJ1-1	NA	CASSQDRLLRGTEAFF	TGCGCCAGCAGCCAAGATCGTCTGTTAAGGGGAACTGAAGCTTTCTTT
14	many	TRBV5-5	TRBJ1-4	TRBD1	CASSYSGTAEKLFF	TGTGCCAGCAGCTATTCCGGGACAGCAGAAAAACTGTTTTTT
12	NA	TRBV9	TRBJ2-3	NA	CASSASPDTQYF	TGTGCCAGCAGCGCCAGTCCCGATACGCAGTATTTT
16	NA	TRBV20-1	TRBJ2-7	TRBD1	CSARDSSGGASYEQYF	TGCAGTGCTAGAGATTCTTCAGGGGGCGCGTCCTACGAGCAGTACTTC
14	few	TRBV5-1	TRBJ2-5	NA	CASSLIGLQETQYF	TGCGCCAGCAGCTTAATAGGTCTCCAAGAGACCCAGTACTTC
15	many	TRBV5-5	TRBJ2-7	TRBD2	CASSLERLAVYEQYF	TGTGCCAGCAGCTTGGAGAGACTAGCGGTCTACGAGCAGTACTTC
14	NA	TRBV18	TRBJ1-5	NA	CASSPDGGAQPQHF	TGTGCCAGCTCACCAGACGGCGGGGCTCAGCCCCAGCATTTT
14	many	TRBV12-3/TRBV12-4	TRBJ2-4	TRBD2	CASNLGGAKNIQYF	TGTGCCAGCAACCTCGGGGGGGCCAAAAACATTCAGTACTTC
12	NA	TRBV7-9	TRBJ2-2	TRBD2	CASRREAGELFF	TGTGCCAGCAGGCGGGAGGCCGGGGAGCTGTTTTTT
17	many	TRBV7-9	TRBJ2-5	TRBD2	CASSSRDGTSGVKTQYF	TGTGCCAGCAGCTCGAGGGACGGGACTAGTGGTGTGAAGACCCAGTACTTC